Presented here are 17 T cell receptor beta chains from one specimen sequenced in a study of shared clonotypes between healthy human individuals. The repertoire was sequenced with immunoSEQ multiplex PCR; TCRdb's copy has only in-frame clones and lacks some. The sample includes about 1.5 million clones, 95% to 99% seen only once; the top ten take about 0.4%. Sequencing was done on a sample of naive CD4+ T cells sorted from blood. Subset: CD45RA+ positively selected. These receptors originate from a man younger than 40 in good health.

The rearrangement uses TRBV29-1 and TRBJ2-1; TRBD2 might be the D (5 bases). Trimming cost V 4 bases and J 4 bases, with 11 bases left between them. Germline CDR1 SQVTM, CDR2 ANQGSEA. The CDR3 is made up of 13 amino acids. The CDR3 DNA reads as TGCAGCGTTGTAATCGGACTGTACAATGAGCAGTTCTTC. Amino acid sequence: CSVVIGLYNEQFF.

The gene calls are TRBV27 and TRBJ1-2; possible D gene TRBD1, 6 bases. V gave up 4 bases and J gave up 9 bases, with 15 bases separating them. This CDR3 has 13 residues. CDR1 and CDR2 (germline): MNHEY, SMNVEV (reference sequence). The CDR3 region has the DNA TGTGCCAGCAGTTCAGGACAGATTAGGAGCTACACCTTC. Amino acids: CASSSGQIRSYTF.

The chain links TRBV29-1 to TRBJ2-1; the D gene is possibly TRBD1 (6 bases). The CDR3 consists of 14 residues. V shed 6 bases and J shed 1 base, with 13 bases lying between them. Looked up from germline, CDR1 is SQVTM and CDR2 is ANQGSEA. The CDR3 DNA follows: TGCAGCGTGCTGGGACAAAAATCCTACAATGAGCAGTTCTTC. Amino acid sequence: CSVLGQKSYNEQFF.

V is TRBV20-1 and J is TRBJ2-3; no reliable D call. CDR3 length: 8 residues. CDR1 and CDR2 (germline): DFQATT, SNEGSKA (reference sequence). Trimming stripped 6 bases from V and 13 bases from J, with 8 bases between. In DNA, the CDR3 is TGCAGTGCCCTCGGAAAGTATTTT. It codes for CSALGKYF.

The DNA for the CDR3 is TGTGCCAGCAGCACGAACACAGGGTTTCCCTACGAGCAGTACTTC. Amino acid sequence: CASSTNTGFPYEQYF. The V and J genes are TRBV5-6 and TRBJ2-7, with D possibly being TRBD1 (6 bases). Germline CDR1 reads SGHDT; CDR2 reads YYEEEE. The CDR3 loop spans 15 amino acids. Trimming took off 4 bases at V and 2 bases at J, with 16 bases between the two ends.

This rearrangement joins TRBV28 to TRBJ2-7; D ambiguous. Trimming shortened V by 6 bases and J by 4 bases, and 10 bases separated the two germline ends. Germline assignment: CDR1 MDHEN and CDR2 SYDVKM. The CDR3 has 12 residues. CDR3 residues: CASRLSVYEQYF. CDR3 nucleotide sequence: TGTGCCAGCAGGTTGTCAGTTTACGAGCAGTACTTC.

The chain recombines TRBV27 with TRBJ1-3; D gene unclear. The CDR3 totals 17 residues. Trimming pared 5 bases from V and 2 bases from J, leaving 19 bases between. CDR1 MNHEY and CDR2 SMNVEV come from the germline V gene (reference sequence). CDR3 protein: CASSLYALDVAGNTIYF. The DNA of the CDR3 is TGTGCCAGCAGTCTCTACGCCCTGGACGTCGCTGGAAACACCATATATTTT.

The J gene is TRBJ2-7, the V gene TRBV5-1; D uncertain. Germline V gene data show CDR1 as SGHRS and CDR2 as YFSETQ. The CDR3 is made up of 15 amino acids. The germline V and J ends were trimmed by 1 base and 5 bases, with 16 bases remaining between them. CDR3 nucleotides: TGCGCCAGCAGCTTGTACGGGTTAGAGTTCCACGAGCAGTACTTC. Protein product: CASSLYGLEFHEQYF. The whole variable domain, remainder taken from reference TRBV5-1 and TRBJ2-7, is KAGVTQTPRYLIKTRGQQVTLSCSPISGHRSVSWYQQTPGQGLQFLFEYFSETQRNKGNFPGRFSGRQFSNSRSEMNVSTLELGDSALYLCASSLYGLEFHEQYFGPGTRLTVT.

The table lists this clone with a count of one. This sequence joins TRBV7-2 and TRBJ2-7; TRBD1 matches 8 bases. Germline CDR1 SGHTA, CDR2 FQGNSA. Trimming cost V 5 bases and J 7 bases; bases outside gene matches: 7. The CDR3 runs 13 residues. The CDR3 bases are TGTGCCAGCAGCCAGGGACAGGTGTTGGAGCAGTACTTC. Translated: CASSQGQVLEQYF.

V and J are TRBV5-1 and TRBJ1-1; no clear D. The CDR3 covers 12 residues. Trimming stripped 0 bases from V and 4 bases from J, with 4 bases between. Germline V gene sequence: CDR1 SGHRS, CDR2 YFSETQ. The CDR3 coding sequence is TGCGCCAGCAGCTTGGGCGCCACTGAAGCTTTCTTT. Amino acids: CASSLGATEAFF.

J is TRBJ2-6 and V is TRBV30, with TRBD1 identical over 7 bases. Germline V gene data show CDR1 as GTSNPN and CDR2 as SVGIG (reference sequence). The CDR3 spans 16 residues. V dropped 0 bases and J dropped 0; count of bases not matched to a gene: 2. The CDR3 bases are TGTGCCTGGAGTGTCCACAGGGGCTCTGGGGCCAACGTCCTGACTTTC. Residues: CAWSVHRGSGANVLTF.

This sequence joins TRBV2 and TRBJ1-3, with D unresolved. This CDR3 spans 15 amino acids. The V end was cut by 2 bases, the J end by 0 bases, with 8 bases between. The germline gives CDR1 SNHLY, CDR2 FYNNEI. The CDR3 bases are TGTGCCAGCAGTGAATCTCTCAGCTCTGGAAACACCATATATTTT. It yields the protein CASSESLSSGNTIYF.

V gene TRBV7-3 combines with J gene TRBJ2-7, with 7 bases aligning to TRBD2. V lost 2 bases, J lost 2 bases, and 6 bases stayed unmatched. The germline CDR1 and CDR2 sequences are SGHTA and FQGTGA. The CDR3 has 15 residues. In DNA, the CDR3 is TGTGCCAGCAGCTTATTTGCGGGAGCCCCCTACGAGCAGTACTTC. Its translation: CASSLFAGAPYEQYF.

V usage is TRBV5-6 and J usage is TRBJ2-7; D is uncertain. Germline V gene sequence: CDR1 SGHDT, CDR2 YYEEEE. With 1 base removed from V and 3 bases from J, the gap between germline ends came to 14 bases. This CDR3 region has 15 residues. CDR3: CASSLYGVPIYEQYF. The CDR3 DNA reads TGTGCCAGCAGCTTGTATGGCGTCCCTATCTACGAGCAGTACTTC.

The chain employs TRBV11-2 and TRBJ1-2; a weak D match, TRBD1 (5 bases). The CDR3 contains 15 residues. Germline V CDR1 and CDR2: SGHAT, FQNNGV. V was pared by 0 bases and J by 4 bases, with 12 bases between. The CDR3 spells CASSLDLAGGYGYTF. DNA for the CDR3: TGTGCCAGCAGCTTAGATCTGGCTGGGGGCTATGGCTACACCTTC.

V is TRBV7-9 and J is TRBJ2-5, with TRBD2 matching 14 bases. This CDR3 contains 15 residues. Germline trimming cut 4 bases from V and 5 bases from J; bases unmatched to any gene: 3. Germline V gives CDR1 SEHNR, CDR2 FQNEAQ (reference sequence). The CDR3 nucleotides read TGTGCCAGCAGCTCCAGACTAGCGGGAGGGGAGACCCAGTACTTC. It is translated as CASSSRLAGGETQYF.

This chain links TRBV28 with TRBJ1-5; D not certain. The CDR3 is 14 residues long. CDR1 and CDR2 from the germline V gene are MDHEN and SYDVKM. Trimming cost V 8 bases and J 3 bases, with 14 bases left between them. The CDR3 DNA follows: TGTGCCAGCGGACTGCAAGCTTTCAATCAGCCCCAGCATTTT. Amino acids: CASGLQAFNQPQHF. The complete variable domain, with remaining parts taken from reference TRBV28 and TRBJ1-5, reads DVKVTQSSRYLVKRTGEKVFLECVQDMDHENMFWYRQDPGLGLRLIYFSYDVKMKEKGDIPEGYSVSREKKERFSLILESASTNQTSMYLCASGLQAFNQPQHFGDGTRLSIL.